This TCR beta chain derives from a study of T-cell reconstitution after alpha-beta-depleted transplantation in children (dated by TCRdb to 2016 to 2017). Study-wide context: Using TCR repertoire profiling, the study quantitatively followed how T-cell immune reconstitution unfolded in children after TCRalphabeta/CD19-depleted allogeneic hematopoietic cell transplantation. What the authors observed across the whole study: About two months after transplant, the apparently early recovery of alphabetaT-cell counts reportedly depended on just several hundred clones that had expanded rapidly and came from non-depleted graft cells. The frequencies of hyperexpanded clones fell over the following months, and after one year, T-cell counts and TCRbeta diversity were mostly attributed to newly produced T cells. In some patients, high TCRbeta diversity at day 60 was attributed to recipient T cells and intrathymic progenitors that had survived conditioning.

In regard to this clonotype: Its antigen is currently not known. The record has no base qualities; no much larger clone is one base away.

The intended sense of this specimen's treatment or condition label: allogeneic hematopoietic cell transplantation with graft depleted of TCRalphabeta T cells and CD19 B cells. The transplant recipients were children given TCRalphabeta/CD19-depleted allogeneic hematopoietic cell grafts. Library prep was done by PCR. The data were produced on an Illumina HiSeq 2500. To normalize quantification of the TCRbeta repertoire, the TCR libraries were built with molecular barcoding that relied on unique molecular identifiers. In-frame beta chains were kept once TCRdb had trimmed the public reads at Q25 with fastp and called clones with MiXCR. Rows merge per CDR3 protein into single entries with the most common DNA and genes. For this sample the table gives 70,000 to 95,000 distinct CDR3 sequences, of which roughly 18% were detected only once. The ten largest clonotypes hold about half of the sample. Looking up the germline V gene yields CDR1 SGHRS and CDR2 YFSETQ. Unmatched junction bases come to 6, with V trimmed by 0 bases and J by 4 bases. Spanning cysteine to phenylalanine, the CDR3 consists of 16 amino acids. Only the CDR3 DNA is retained, 48 bases long and in frame from the first base.

The sequences come from PBMCs, mostly from graft donor cells, collected 360 days after TCRalphabeta/CD19-depleted stem cell transplant. This clonotype originated in a male patient between 2 and 9 years old who had a stem cell transplant for acute lymphoblastic leukemia, so the T cells may come from the graft donor. The sequence is built from TRBV5-1 and TRBJ2-1, and 8 junctional nucleotides match TRBD2. The DNA sequence is as follows: TGCGCCAGCAGCTTGGGGACTAGCAGGTATTACAATGAGCAGTTCTTC. Its protein reads: CASSLGTSRYYNEQFF.